The 22 T cell receptor beta chains presented below share a single source sample, sequenced in a study of cytomegalovirus exposure and HLA in healthy donors. The PCR ran on 60 Vbeta and 13 Jbeta primers. Data came from immunoSEQ multiplex PCR; TCRdb stores just in-frame clones and leaves some out. The table has roughly 220,000 clones, roughly three quarters seen once. The sample was PBMCs. The receptors shown here come from a man aged 50 to 59 in good health and CMV-seronegative.

The V gene is TRBV28, the J gene TRBJ2-7; D possibly corresponds to TRBD1 (5 bases). From germline, CDR1 is MDHEN and CDR2 SYDVKM. V was clipped by 6 bases and J by 1 base, with 7 bases between them. The CDR3 covers 12 residues. For the CDR3, the DNA is TGTGCCAGCAGGACAGTGTCCTACGAGCAGTACTTC. This gives the protein CASRTVSYEQYF.

The chain links TRBV18 to TRBJ1-1; possibly TRBD1 for D (5 bases). The CDR3 covers 14 residues. CDR1 and CDR2 from the germline V gene are KGHSH and LQKENI. The V end lost 6 bases, the J end lost 2 bases, and 13 bases lay between the germline ends. CDR3 nucleotides: TGTGCCAGCTCGTACGACAGCAAAAACACTGAAGCTTTCTTT. Amino acid sequence: CASSYDSKNTEAFF.

This sequence joins TRBV19 and TRBJ1-5, with 9 positions matching TRBD1. This CDR3 spans 16 amino acids. CDR1 and CDR2 from the germline V gene are LNHDA and SQIVND (reference sequence). V lost 4 bases and J lost 5; bases outside the gene matches: 9. The CDR3 reads CASSKSLDRGDQPQHF. For the CDR3, the DNA is TGTGCCAGTAGTAAAAGCCTGGACAGGGGAGATCAGCCCCAGCATTTT. The complete variable domain, with remaining parts taken from reference TRBV19 and TRBJ1-5, reads DGGITQSPKYLFRKEGQNVTLSCEQNLNHDAMYWYRQDPGQGLRLIYYSQIVNDFQKGDIAEGYSVSREKKESFPLTVTSAQKNPTAFYLCASSKSLDRGDQPQHFGDGTRLSIL.

The chain recombines TRBV18 with TRBJ2-5; TRBD2 is a possible D gene (5 bases). This CDR3 is 14 amino acids long. CDR1 and CDR2 (germline): KGHSH, LQKENI. The V end was cut by 2 bases, the J end by 5 bases, with 12 bases between. CDR3 coding DNA: TGTGCCAGCTCACCAGTCACGGGAAGGGAGACCCAGTACTTC. Protein sequence: CASSPVTGRETQYF.

The rearrangement links TRBV5-4 to TRBJ1-1, with 8 bases lining up with TRBD1. J lost 2 bases, V lost 4 bases, and 4 bases had no gene match. This CDR3 spans 14 amino acids. Looked up from germline, CDR1 is SGHNT and CDR2 is YYREEE (reference sequence). The CDR3 nucleotides are TGTGCCAGCAGCGGGGGACAGGTAAACACTGAAGCTTTCTTT. Protein sequence: CASSGGQVNTEAFF.

The chain uses TRBV9 and TRBJ2-2, with D tentatively TRBD2 (6 bases). The CDR3 has 16 amino acids. Germline lookup yields CDR1 SGDLS and CDR2 YYNGEE. The ends were cut back, 4 bases at V and 4 bases at J, with 17 bases in the middle. The CDR3 DNA follows: TGTGCCAGCAGCTTTGGGGGGAGTGTAGGCACCGGGGAGCTGTTTTTT. As protein: CASSFGGSVGTGELFF.

The rearrangement joins TRBV7-6 to TRBJ2-1; D might be TRBD1 (8 bases). CDR3 length: 15 amino acids. Germline V CDR1 and CDR2: SGHVS, FNYEAQ. V lost 5 bases to trimming and J lost 6 bases, with 17 bases between them. DNA of the CDR3: TGTGCCAGCAGCCAACAGGGGGGGATCGGCAATGAGCAGTTCTTC. Residues: CASSQQGGIGNEQFF. The full variable domain, its missing parts supplied by reference TRBV7-6 and TRBJ2-1, is GAGVSQSPRYKVTKRGQDVALRCDPISGHVSLYWYRQALGQGPEFLTYFNYEAQQDKSGLPNDRFSAERPEGSISTLTIQRTEQRDSAMYRCASSQQGGIGNEQFFGPGTRLTVL.

This chain uses TRBV2 with TRBJ2-1; 9 bases line up with TRBD2. CDR1 is SNHLY and CDR2 is FYNNEI in the germline V gene. The CDR3 has 14 amino acids. V was pared by 4 bases and J by 9 bases, with 7 bases of the junction left unmatched. Here the CDR3 reads CASSGSGSMSEQFF. The CDR3 DNA is TGTGCCAGCAGTGGTAGCGGGAGTATGAGTGAGCAGTTCTTC.

The chain recombines TRBV10-3 with TRBJ2-2, with D perhaps TRBD2 (5 bases). The V gene's germline CDR1 is ENHRY and CDR2 SYGVKD. Trimming took off 10 bases at V and 5 bases at J, with 20 bases between the two ends. The CDR3 is 15 amino acids. The CDR3 bases are TGTGCCACCGACCCGGAAGGAGCGGTGACCGGGGAGCTGTTTTTT. Residues: CATDPEGAVTGELFF.

The rearrangement links TRBV7-8 to TRBJ1-1; 7 bases map to TRBD1. The germline V gene has CDR1 SGHVS and CDR2 FQNEAQ. The CDR3 totals 14 residues. With V trimmed by 5 bases and J by 4 bases, 7 bases remained unmatched. The CDR3 region has the DNA TGTGCCAGCAGCCTAGGACAGGCGGCCACTGAAGCTTTCTTT. Translated, it gives CASSLGQAATEAFF.

This clone was recorded a few times. The CDR3 loop is CASSLGWTGGDTQYF. The CDR3 region has the DNA TGTGCCAGCAGCTTGGGCTGGACAGGGGGGGATACGCAGTATTTT. This sequence joins TRBV7-6 and TRBJ2-3; 10 bases fit TRBD1. Germline CDR1 and CDR2: SGHVS and FNYEAQ. The CDR3 spans 15 residues. After removal of 3 bases from V and 6 bases from J, the junction contained 6 bases not matched to a gene.

V is TRBV5-5 and J is TRBJ1-4, with D unclear. The germline gives CDR1 SGHKS, CDR2 YYEKEE (reference sequence). CDR3 size: 14 residues. The ends were cut back, 4 bases at V and 8 bases at J, with 15 bases in the middle. The CDR3 region has the DNA TGTGCCAGCAGCCCGGCCGGGGTAAGCGAAAAACTGTTTTTT. It is translated as CASSPAGVSEKLFF. The whole variable domain, filled in from reference TRBV5-5 and TRBJ1-4, reads DAGVTQSPTHLIKTRGQQVTLRCSPISGHKSVSWYQQVLGQGPQFIFQYYEKEERGRGNFPDRFSARQFPNYSSELNVNALLLGDSALYLCASSPAGVSEKLFFGSGTQLSVL.

The chain links TRBV20-1 to TRBJ1-1; TRBD1 matches 8 bases. The CDR3 is made up of 11 amino acids. Trimming removed 6 bases from V and 8 bases from J; junction bases left unmatched: 5. Germline CDR1 and CDR2: DFQATT and SNEGSKA (reference sequence). The CDR3 sequence is CSAPQGGEAFF. CDR3 in DNA: TGCAGTGCCCCACAGGGGGGAGAAGCTTTCTTT.

CDR3 bases: TGTGCCAGCAGCCCCTACCGGGACAGGAACCCCGAGCAGTACTTC. Translation gives CASSPYRDRNPEQYF. This sequence joins TRBV13 and TRBJ2-7; TRBD1 agrees at 8 bases. CDR1 is PRHDT and CDR2 is FYEKMQ in the germline V gene (reference sequence). The CDR3 sequence is 15 residues long. The V segment lost 5 bases and the J segment 6 bases; nucleotides outside the gene matches: 12.

CDR3 nucleotide sequence: TGTGCCAGCAGCCGGACAGGGTACAATGAGCAGTTCTTC. It codes for CASSRTGYNEQFF. V usage is TRBV7-9 and J usage is TRBJ2-1, with 8 nucleotides matching TRBD1. Germline V CDR1 and CDR2: SEHNR, FQNEAQ (reference sequence). This CDR3 spans 13 amino acids. V gave up 5 bases and J gave up 4 bases; unmatched junction bases: 1.

To note about this clone: Mismatch with germline at one junction end may stem from a read error. The J gene is TRBJ2-1, the V gene TRBV7-7; 9 nucleotides line up with TRBD1. CDR3 length equals 14 residues. Looked up from germline, CDR1 is SSHAT and CDR2 is FNYEAQ (reference sequence). The CDR3: CASSPSDRGNEQFF. The CDR3 DNA reads TGTGCTAGCAGCCCCTCGGACAGGGGTAATGAGCAGTTCTTC. The entire variable domain, with the rest obtained from reference TRBV7-7 and TRBJ2-1, is as follows: GAGVSQSPRYKVTKRGQDVTLRCDPISSHATLYWYQQALGQGPEFLTYFNYEAQPDKSGLPSDRFSAERPEGSISTLTIQRTEQRDSAMYRCASSPSDRGNEQFFGPGTRLTVL.

The genes are TRBV7-3 and TRBJ2-5; D not resolved. Germline loops: CDR1 SGHTA, CDR2 FQGTGA. The germline V and J ends were trimmed by 5 bases and 5 bases, with 15 bases remaining between them. The CDR3 consists of 14 residues. CDR3 sequence (DNA): TGTGCCAGCAGCCGAGGAGCCGGATCTGAGACCCAGTACTTC. Translating gives CASSRGAGSETQYF. Supplemented by reference TRBV7-3 and TRBJ2-5, the full variable domain reads GAGVSQTPSNKVTEKGKYVELRCDPISGHTALYWYRQSLGQGPEFLIYFQGTGAADDSGLPNDRFFAVRPEGSVSTLKIQRTERGDSAVYLCASSRGAGSETQYFGPGTRLLVL.

The chain joins TRBV12-5 to TRBJ2-1; weak D call: TRBD2 (6 bases). Trimming removed 2 bases at V and 2 bases at J, with 10 bases between. The germline CDR1 and CDR2 sequences are LGHNT and FRNRAP. The CDR3 covers 15 residues. The CDR3 here is CASGLRRAAYNEQFF. CDR3 coding DNA: TGTGCTAGTGGTTTGAGGAGGGCCGCCTACAATGAGCAGTTCTTC.

The rearrangement joins TRBV5-1 to TRBJ2-1; 11 nucleotides match TRBD2. The CDR3 runs to 15 residues. Germline-derived CDR1 and CDR2 are SGHRS and YFSETQ. J was trimmed by 9 bases and V by 6 bases; bases with no gene match: 11. The CDR3 here is CASNVETSGISEQFF. The DNA of the CDR3 is TGCGCCAGCAACGTCGAGACTAGCGGGATAAGTGAGCAGTTCTTC.

As for this clone: One junction end disagrees with the germline gene, perhaps due to a read error. The chain carries TRBV6-1 and TRBJ1-5, with 8 nucleotides matching TRBD1. The CDR3 totals 15 residues. CDR1 is MNHNS, CDR2 SASEGT, per germline. CDR3 bases: TGTGCCAGCAGAGAAGGGACAGGAGGGGGGCAGCCCCAGCATTTT. This codes for CASREGTGGGQPQHF.

The chain employs TRBV7-9 and TRBJ1-2; 10 bases fit TRBD1. Germline CDR1 and CDR2: SEHNR and FQNEAQ (reference sequence). This CDR3 is built from 17 residues. Trimming removed 3 bases from V and 7 bases from J; junction bases left unmatched: 14. The CDR3 region is CASSFETGGDRFRGYTF. The CDR3 bases are TGTGCCAGCAGCTTCGAGACAGGGGGCGATAGATTTCGTGGCTACACCTTC.

This chain uses TRBV27 with TRBJ2-7; 7 bases agree with TRBD2. J was trimmed by 3 bases and V by 0 bases; bases with no gene match: 8. Germline lookup yields CDR1 MNHEY and CDR2 SMNVEV (reference sequence). This CDR3 contains 16 residues. CDR3 in amino acids: CASSLSRASGRYEQYF. The DNA for the CDR3 is TGTGCCAGCAGTTTATCAAGGGCTAGCGGCCGCTACGAGCAGTACTTC.